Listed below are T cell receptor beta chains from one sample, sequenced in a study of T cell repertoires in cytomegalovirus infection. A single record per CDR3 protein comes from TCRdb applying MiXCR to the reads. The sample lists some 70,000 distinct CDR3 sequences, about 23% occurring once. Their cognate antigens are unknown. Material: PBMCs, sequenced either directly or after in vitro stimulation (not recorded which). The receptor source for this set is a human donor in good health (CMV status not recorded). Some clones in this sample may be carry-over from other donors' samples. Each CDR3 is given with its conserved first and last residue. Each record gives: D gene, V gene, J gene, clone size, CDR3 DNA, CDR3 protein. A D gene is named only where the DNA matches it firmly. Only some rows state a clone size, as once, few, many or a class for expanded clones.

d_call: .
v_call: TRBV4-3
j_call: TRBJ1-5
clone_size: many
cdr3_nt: TGCGCCAGCAGCCAGGCCAAGGTAGAGGGCAATCAGCCCCAGCATTTT
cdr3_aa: CASSQAKVEGNQPQHF

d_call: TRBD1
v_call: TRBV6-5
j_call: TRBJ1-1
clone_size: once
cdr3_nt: TGTGCCAGCAGTAACAGGGGGCTAAACACTGAAGCTTTCTTT
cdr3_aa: CASSNRGLNTEAFF

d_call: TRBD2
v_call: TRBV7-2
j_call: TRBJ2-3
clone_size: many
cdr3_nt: TGTGCCAGCAGCTTAATTGCGGGAGGGACAGATACGCAGTATTTT
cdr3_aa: CASSLIAGGTDTQYF

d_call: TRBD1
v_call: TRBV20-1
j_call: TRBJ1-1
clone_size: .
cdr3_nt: TGCAGTGCTAGAGGTGGGGACAGGGCAGGCACTGAAGCTTTCTTT
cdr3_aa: CSARGGDRAGTEAFF

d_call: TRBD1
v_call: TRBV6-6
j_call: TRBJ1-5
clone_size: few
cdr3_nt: TGTGCCAGCAGCCTGGGACAGCCAGGTCAGCCCCAGCATTTT
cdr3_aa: CASSLGQPGQPQHF

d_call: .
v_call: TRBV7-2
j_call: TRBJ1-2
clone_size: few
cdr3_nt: TGTGCCAGCAGCCCGGGCGTCAGGGACCCTTATGGCTACACCTTC
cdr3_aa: CASSPGVRDPYGYTF

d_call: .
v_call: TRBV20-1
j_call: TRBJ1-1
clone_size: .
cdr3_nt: TGCAGTGCCCCGCCTATCAGGGGACACACTGAAGCTTTCTTT
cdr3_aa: CSAPPIRGHTEAFF

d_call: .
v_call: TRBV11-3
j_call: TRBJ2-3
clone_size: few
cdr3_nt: TGTGCCAGCAGCTTGGAGCGTGAAACAGATACGCAGTATTTT
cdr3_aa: CASSLERETDTQYF

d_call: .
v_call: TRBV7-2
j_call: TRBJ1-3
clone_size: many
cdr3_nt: TGTGCCAGCAGCCCGCTAGGACCGTTTGGAAACACCATATATTTT
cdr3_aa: CASSPLGPFGNTIYF

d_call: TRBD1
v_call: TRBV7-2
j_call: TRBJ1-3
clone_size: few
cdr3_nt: TGTGCCAGCAGCTTTGATGACAGGGTTACCAACACCATATATTTT
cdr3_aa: CASSFDDRVTNTIYF

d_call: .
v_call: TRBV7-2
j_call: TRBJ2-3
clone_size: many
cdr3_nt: TGTGCCAGCAGCTTTAGCAGCACAGATACGCAGTATTTT
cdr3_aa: CASSFSSTDTQYF

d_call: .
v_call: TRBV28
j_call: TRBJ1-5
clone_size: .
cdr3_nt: TGTGCCACCACGGGACCGGAGAGCAATCAGCCCCAGCATTTT
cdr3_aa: CATTGPESNQPQHF

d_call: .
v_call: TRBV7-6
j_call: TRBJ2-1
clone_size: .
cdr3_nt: TGTGCCAGCAGCCCGCTCTTTCACTCCTACAATGAGCAGTTCTTC
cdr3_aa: CASSPLFHSYNEQFF

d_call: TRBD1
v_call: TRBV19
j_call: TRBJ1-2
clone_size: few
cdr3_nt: TGTGCCAGTACCCCGACAGGGGAAAGCTATGGCTACACCTTC
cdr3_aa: CASTPTGESYGYTF

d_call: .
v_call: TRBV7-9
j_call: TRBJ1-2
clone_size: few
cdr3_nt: TGTGCCAGCAGCTTAGACGGCACAGACTATGGCTACACCTTC
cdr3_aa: CASSLDGTDYGYTF

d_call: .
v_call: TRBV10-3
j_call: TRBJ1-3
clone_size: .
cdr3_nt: TGTGCCATCCGGGCGAGCTCTGGAAACACCATATATTTT
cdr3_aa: CAIRASSGNTIYF

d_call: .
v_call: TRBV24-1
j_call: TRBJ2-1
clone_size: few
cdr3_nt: TGTGCCACCAGTGATTTGTATAGCGTAGGGGTCAATGAGCAGTTCTTC
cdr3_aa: CATSDLYSVGVNEQFF

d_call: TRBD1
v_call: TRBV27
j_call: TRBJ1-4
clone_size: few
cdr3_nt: TGTGCCAGCGGACAGGGAGGGCCTAATGAAAAACTGTTTTTT
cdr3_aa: CASGQGGPNEKLFF

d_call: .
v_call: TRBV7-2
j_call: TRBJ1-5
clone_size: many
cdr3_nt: TGTGCCAGCAGCCTCGATGCAGGAGGCAATCAGCCCCAGCATTTT
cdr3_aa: CASSLDAGGNQPQHF

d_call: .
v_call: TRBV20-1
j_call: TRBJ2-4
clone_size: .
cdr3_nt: TGCAGTGCTCACCGCCCGTGGCGGGCCAAAAACATTCAGTACTTC
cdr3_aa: CSAHRPWRAKNIQYF

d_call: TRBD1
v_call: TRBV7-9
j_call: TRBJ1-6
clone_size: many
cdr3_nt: TGTGCCAGCAGCTCCTCAACAGGGGTCAATTCACCCCTCCACTTT
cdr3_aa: CASSSSTGVNSPLHF

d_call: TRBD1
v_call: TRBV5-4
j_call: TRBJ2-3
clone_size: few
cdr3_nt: TGTGCCAGCAGCTTACAGGGGGCAAGAGACCGGCAGTATTTT
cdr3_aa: CASSLQGARDRQYF

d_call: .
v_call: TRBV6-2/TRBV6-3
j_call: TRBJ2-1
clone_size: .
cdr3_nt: TGTGCCAGCAGTTCCAGGGGGGGGCAGTTCTTC
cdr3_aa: CASSSRGGQFF

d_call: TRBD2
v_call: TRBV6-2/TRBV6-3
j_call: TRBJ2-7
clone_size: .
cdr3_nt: TGTGCCAGCAGTTACGTTAAGGGAGCGGGATTGTCCTACGAGCAGTACTTC
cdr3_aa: CASSYVKGAGLSYEQYF

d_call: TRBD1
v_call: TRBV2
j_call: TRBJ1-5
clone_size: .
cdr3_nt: TGTGCCAGCAGTGAAGTGACAGGGGGTACAGCCCAGCATTTT
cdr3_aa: CASSEVTGGTAQHF

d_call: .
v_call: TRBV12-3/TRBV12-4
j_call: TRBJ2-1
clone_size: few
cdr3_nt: TGTGCCAGCAGTTTTTTCCTTCGACACAATGAGCAGTTCTTC
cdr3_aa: CASSFFLRHNEQFF

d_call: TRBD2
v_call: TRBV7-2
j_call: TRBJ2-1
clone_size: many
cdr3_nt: TGTGCCAGCAGCTTACCAGCGGGAGGGTCGTACAATGAGCAGTTCTTC
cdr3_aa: CASSLPAGGSYNEQFF

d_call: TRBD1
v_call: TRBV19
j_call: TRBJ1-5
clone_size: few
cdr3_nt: TGTGCCAGTAGTCTTGGACAGGGGCGTCAGCCCCAGCATTTT
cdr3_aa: CASSLGQGRQPQHF

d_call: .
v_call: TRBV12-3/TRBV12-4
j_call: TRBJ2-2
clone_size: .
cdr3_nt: TGTGCCAGCAGTCCCCAGTTAACCGGGGAGCTGTTTTTT
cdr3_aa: CASSPQLTGELFF

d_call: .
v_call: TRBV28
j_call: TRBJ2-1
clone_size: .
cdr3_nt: TGTGCCAGCAGTTTACGGGGGCTCGGCTACAATGAGCAGTTCTTC
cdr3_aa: CASSLRGLGYNEQFF

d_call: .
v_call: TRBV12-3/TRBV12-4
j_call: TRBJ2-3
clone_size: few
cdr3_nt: TGTGCCAGCACCGAGATGGGTAGCACAGATACGCAGTATTTT
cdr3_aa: CASTEMGSTDTQYF